One and the same sample provided the 17 T cell receptor beta chains below, sequenced in a study of blood T cells in healthy people across ages. Primers used in a second PCR of roughly 6 to 11 cycles were a sample-barcoded 5' primer and a J-beta primer mix. MiXCR, applied by TCRdb to the 5' RACE reads, yields one record per CDR3 protein. The sample carries roughly 500,000 distinct CDR3 sequences, approximately 25% recorded once. The data were also submitted as part of a second study, on T cells of mothers and their children.

The sample was blood. All receptors come from a boy younger than 18 in good health.

About this clonotype itself: This may stem from a read error, because a much larger clone lies one nucleotide away. The V gene is TRBV7-2, the J gene TRBJ2-3; D possibly corresponds to TRBD1 (5 bases). The germline gives CDR1 SGHTA, CDR2 FQGNSA. This CDR3 has 14 residues. Trimming cost V 2 bases and J 5 bases, with 11 bases left between them. Here the CDR3 reads CASSLTGPQDTQYF. In nucleotides, the CDR3 is TGTGCCAGCAGCTTAACAGGCCCACAAGATACGCAGTATTTT.

This clonotype has only a few counts. The chain combines TRBV28 with TRBJ2-6; no reliable D call. The CDR3 totals 17 residues. V lost 6 bases to trimming and J lost 0 bases, with 15 bases between them. Germline V gene lookup returns CDR1 MDHEN and CDR2 SYDVKM. CDR3 region: CASRRSDGRSGANVLTF. The CDR3, as DNA: TGTGCCAGCAGGAGATCGGACGGACGCTCTGGGGCCAACGTCCTGACTTTC.

This chain connects TRBV24-1 to TRBJ2-3; D is undetermined. In germline, CDR1 is KGHDR, CDR2 SFDVKD. The CDR3 totals 12 residues. The V end lost 0 bases, the J end lost 6 bases, and 3 bases lay between the germline ends. CDR3 in DNA: TGTGCCACCAGTGATTTGGTGGATACGCAGTATTTT. Translated: CATSDLVDTQYF.

In its sample, this clonotype was seen a few times. The V call is TRBV6-6, the J call TRBJ2-7; D possibly corresponds to TRBD1 (6 bases). Germline V CDR1 and CDR2: MNHNY, SVGAGI (reference sequence). This CDR3 is built from 12 residues. The V end lost 1 base, the J end lost 5 bases, and 6 bases lay between the germline ends. CDR3 amino acids: CASSYYRDEQYF. In nucleotides, the CDR3 is TGTGCCAGCAGTTACTACAGGGACGAGCAGTACTTC.

A few counts support this clonotype. The CDR3 region is CSVEPSTGGTDTQYF. The CDR3 bases are TGCAGCGTTGAACCTTCGACAGGGGGAACAGATACGCAGTATTTT. V and J are TRBV29-1 and TRBJ2-3; 9 bases agree with TRBD1. Germline V gene data show CDR1 as SQVTM and CDR2 as ANQGSEA. The CDR3 runs 15 residues. Trimming removed 2 bases from V and 3 bases from J; junction bases left unmatched: 6.

Details on this clonotype: One end of the junction varies from germline; a read error may be responsible. This chain joins TRBV9 and TRBJ1-2; D is unclear. Per germline, CDR1 SGDLS and CDR2 YYNGEE. There are 11 residues in the CDR3. The CDR3 coding sequence is TGTGCCGGCAGCGCCCGCATGCAATACACCTTC. Translation gives CAGSARMQYTF.

V gene TRBV27 combines with J gene TRBJ2-2, with D hard to call. The germline gives CDR1 MNHEY, CDR2 SMNVEV (reference sequence). There are 16 residues in the CDR3. V dropped 0 bases and J dropped 1 base, with 9 bases sitting between them. The CDR3 DNA reads TGTGCCAGCAGTTTATCGGACGATTGGAACACCGGGGAGCTGTTTTTT. Translated: CASSLSDDWNTGELFF.

The J gene is TRBJ2-1, the V gene TRBV10-3, with D possibly being TRBD2 (6 bases). From germline, CDR1 is ENHRY and CDR2 SYGVKD. Trimming pared 3 bases from V and 3 bases from J, leaving 21 bases between. The CDR3 has 18 amino acids. The CDR3 protein is CAISEPLRDSSSYNEQFF. CDR3 coding DNA: TGTGCCATCAGTGAACCCCTTCGGGACTCTTCGAGCTACAATGAGCAGTTCTTC.

The V call is TRBV5-1, the J call TRBJ1-2; D unresolved. This CDR3 region has 15 residues. From germline, CDR1 is SGHRS and CDR2 YFSETQ. V dropped 0 bases and J dropped 4 bases, with 13 bases sitting between them. The CDR3 loop reads CASSLEGGGTYGYTF. The DNA for the CDR3 is TGCGCCAGCAGCTTGGAGGGTGGAGGAACCTATGGCTACACCTTC.

This clonotype was seen a handful of times. The rearrangement links TRBV6-5 to TRBJ2-7; TRBD1 matches at 10 bases. Germline CDR1 reads MNHEY; CDR2 reads SVGAGI. The CDR3 extends over 13 amino acids. J was trimmed by 7 bases and V by 5 bases; bases with no gene match: 5. In nucleotides, the CDR3 is TGTGCCAGCAGTCGCGACAGGGGGCTTGAGCAGTACTTC. Translation gives CASSRDRGLEQYF.

This clonotype was seen more than once but under ten times. V gene TRBV29-1 combines with J gene TRBJ1-1; D not resolved. In germline, CDR1 is SQVTM, CDR2 ANQGSEA. V lost 4 bases, J lost 1 base, and 13 bases lay in between. The CDR3 contains 14 residues. The CDR3 region has the DNA TGCAGCGTTGCCCTCTTACAAGGGAACACTGAAGCTTTCTTT. As protein: CSVALLQGNTEAFF. Supplemented by reference TRBV29-1 and TRBJ1-1, the full variable domain reads SAVISQKPSRDICQRGTSLTIQCQVDSQVTMMFWYRQQPGQSLTLIATANQGSEATYESGFVIDKFPISRPNLTFSTLTVSNMSPEDSSIYLCSVALLQGNTEAFFGQGTRLTVV.

The chain employs TRBV7-2 and TRBJ1-2; 11 bases line up with TRBD1. Germline CDR1 and CDR2: SGHTA and FQGNSA. The CDR3 has 16 amino acids. Losses at the gene ends were 2 bases for V and 4 bases for J; bases not matched to a gene: 6. This CDR3 is CASSLWTGTGGYGYTF. The DNA of the CDR3 is TGTGCCAGCAGCTTATGGACCGGGACAGGGGGCTATGGCTACACCTTC.

The rearrangement joins TRBV4-3 to TRBJ2-3; 9 positions agree with TRBD2. Germline V lookup: CDR1 LGHNA, CDR2 YSLEER. J gave up 5 bases and V 0 bases, and 6 bases lay outside the gene matches. This CDR3 has 16 residues. CDR3 in DNA: TGCGCCAGCAGCCAAGAAGTAGCGGGAGTTGGAGATACGCAGTATTTT. Protein: CASSQEVAGVGDTQYF.

This clonotype came up a few times. CDR3 loop: CASSLVSRAGTSGYPSSYNEQFF. CDR3 coding DNA: TGTGCCAGCAGCTTAGTTAGCAGGGCAGGGACTAGCGGGTACCCGAGCTCCTACAATGAGCAGTTCTTC. The chain combines TRBV7-6 with TRBJ2-1, with 12 nucleotides matching TRBD2. This CDR3 contains 23 residues. Germline CDR1 SGHVS, CDR2 FNYEAQ. Trimming cost V 1 base and J 0 bases; bases outside gene matches: 19.

Ten or more counts support this clonotype. The rearrangement uses TRBV13 and TRBJ2-3, with no clear D. CDR1 is PRHDT and CDR2 is FYEKMQ in the germline V gene (reference sequence). The CDR3 extends over 15 amino acids. Between the trimmed V and J ends, which lost 3 bases and 6 bases, there was a span of 16 bases. Written as DNA, the CDR3 is TGTGCCAGCAGCTTTACATCCCCCCCGGCGGATACGCAGTATTTT. It translates to CASSFTSPPADTQYF. The full variable domain, rest sourced from reference TRBV13 and TRBJ2-3, is AAGVIQSPRHLIKEKRETATLKCYPIPRHDTVYWYQQGPGQDPQFLISFYEKMQSDKGSIPDRFSAQQFSDYHSELNMSSLELGDSALYFCASSFTSPPADTQYFGPGTRLTVL.

This clonotype was detected only a few times. V and J are TRBV2 and TRBJ2-1; 9 nucleotides line up with TRBD1. V shed 7 bases, J shed 14 bases, and the junction held 18 bases outside the gene matches. There are 15 residues in the CDR3. Germline CDR1 reads SNHLY; CDR2 reads FYNNEI. CDR3 nucleotide sequence: TGTGCCAGCACGGGGAGTTTTTCGGCCCGACAGGGGGAGTTCTTC. Translation gives CASTGSFSARQGEFF.

This clonotype showed up just a few times. This chain uses TRBV5-6 with TRBJ2-5; no clear D gene. Germline loops: CDR1 SGHDT, CDR2 YYEEEE. The ends were cut back, 0 bases at V and 0 bases at J, with 15 bases in the middle. This CDR3 comprises 17 residues. CDR3 sequence: CASSLASSTFYQETQYF. CDR3 DNA: TGTGCCAGCAGCTTGGCCAGTTCCACTTTTTACCAAGAGACCCAGTACTTC.